This T cell receptor (beta chain) was profiled in a study of shared clonotypes between healthy human individuals. In the study overall: CD4 naive cells filled three plates per donor, CD4 memory three, CD8 naive two and CD8 memory one. Regarding the study as a whole: Generation probability values for non-shared clonotypes were lower than those for clonotypes shared by all four donors. What naive subsets generally showed was a larger estimated richness than memory subsets showed. Naive CD4 clonotype sharing across a handful of donors was about 5.3%.

Libraries were prepared by immunoSEQ multiplex PCR; TCRdb keeps only in-frame clonotypes and omits some of them. The sample contains around 2,000,000 clones, approximately 94% of which appear only once. Positively selected for CCR7, the CD45RO-negative cells used as naive CD8 cells excluded terminally differentiated effector memory CD45RA+ cells. To note about this clone: Antigen: not known.

Germline-derived CDR1 and CDR2 are SGHNT and YENEEA. CDR3 length: 16 residues. J was trimmed by 4 bases and V by 1 base; bases with no gene match: 8. This TCR was recovered from a man younger than 35 in good health. This chain links TRBV11-3 with TRBJ2-3; 7 bases map to TRBD2. Input material: naive CD8+ T cells sorted from blood. Here the CDR3 reads CASSLGWAGVPDTQYF. CDR3 coding DNA: TGTGCCAGCAGCTTAGGCTGGGCGGGAGTACCAGATACGCAGTATTTT.